This TCR beta chain was sequenced during a study of OX40 agonist ivuxolimab in advanced cancers. With respect to the entire study: Ivuxolimab, which targeted the costimulatory receptor OX40 (CD134), was an agonistic, fully human IgG2 monoclonal antibody. A male proportion of roughly 80% and a mean age of roughly 58 years, ranging from 23 to 79, were recorded for the dose-escalation cohort. The point of sequencing TCRbeta in the periphery was to test whether ivuxolimab changed TCR sequence diversity and drove clonal T-cell expansion. Intravenous ivuxolimab was administered to patients every 2 weeks at six dose levels: 0.01, 0.1, 0.3, 1.5, 3 and 10 mg/kg. Partial responses were achieved by three dose-escalation patients, of whom one had hepatocellular carcinoma and two had cutaneous melanoma. Patients were allowed to have had prior anti-PD-1, anti-PD-L1 or anti-CTLA-4 therapy, and roughly two fifths of the dose-escalation patients had been treated with checkpoint inhibitors. Of the approximately 50 dose-escalation patients, hepatocellular carcinoma was present in approximately 20, melanoma in approximately 15, renal cell carcinoma in 9 and head and neck cancer in 9. The monotherapy dose-escalation portion (N of about 50 patients) of the phase I ivuxolimab trial is reported in the paper. Overall study results and their limits: Which antigens the clonally expanded peripheral T cells were specific for was not determined. After ivuxolimab, CD8+ T cells had more expanded clones than CD4+ T cells on average. In the 0.1-3.0 mg/kg groups, partial responders had among the lowest normalized peripheral clonal expansion, particularly in CD8+ T cells. Low levels of normalized T-cell clonal expansion were also seen in some patients who did not respond. At doses of 0.1 to 3.0 mg/kg, clonal expansion of both CD4+ and CD8+ T cells in blood was seen between baseline and week 6.

V and J lose 0 bases and 3 bases, and a span of 19 bases separates them. Via the germline V gene (reference sequence), CDR1 is LNHNV and CDR2 YYDKDF. The CDR3 spans 18 residues, from the cysteine through the phenylalanine. Only the CDR3 portion is preserved as DNA: 54 bases, with reading frame beginning at the first base. Genomic DNA was isolated from the sorted cells so that the TCRbeta CDR3 region could be sequenced. TCRbeta CDR3 regions were sequenced using the immunoSEQ Assay. TCRdb re-hosts the immuneACCESS table, in-frame sequences only. Its copies lack some clones; in the studies checked, an unresolved V gene accounts for under half of them, and the cause for the rest is not known. Across this sample there are 30,000 to 40,000 clones, with less than 85% seen only once. The ten largest clones capture over 15% of the sample. The trial excluded patients who had a history of autoimmune disease or who were on systemic immunosuppression. Peripheral blood for TCR sequencing was collected from all dose cohorts at baseline, on cycle 4 day 1, and on cycle 7 day 1. Samples were obtained from an open-label, multicenter, first-in-human phase I dose-escalation trial of ivuxolimab. The trial enrolled adults with locally advanced or metastatic head and neck squamous cell, hepatocellular, melanoma or renal cell carcinoma. CD4+ and CD8+ T cells were sorted separately from peripheral blood before TCR sequencing.

As for this clone: Its antigen specificity is not known. No qualities accompany the bases; no much larger clone lies one base away.

The clonotype originates from an adult with an advanced solid tumor such as melanoma, head and neck, liver or kidney cancer. The sample consisted of CD4+ or CD8+ T cells sorted from blood, taken in a trial of the OX40 agonist ivuxolimab. The chain links TRBV15 with TRBJ2-3; TRBD2 could be the D gene, as 6 bases match. The CDR3 region reads CATSREGGIAELTDTQYF. The nucleotides read TGTGCCACCAGCAGAGAGGGTGGTATAGCGGAGCTGACAGATACGCAGTATTTT.